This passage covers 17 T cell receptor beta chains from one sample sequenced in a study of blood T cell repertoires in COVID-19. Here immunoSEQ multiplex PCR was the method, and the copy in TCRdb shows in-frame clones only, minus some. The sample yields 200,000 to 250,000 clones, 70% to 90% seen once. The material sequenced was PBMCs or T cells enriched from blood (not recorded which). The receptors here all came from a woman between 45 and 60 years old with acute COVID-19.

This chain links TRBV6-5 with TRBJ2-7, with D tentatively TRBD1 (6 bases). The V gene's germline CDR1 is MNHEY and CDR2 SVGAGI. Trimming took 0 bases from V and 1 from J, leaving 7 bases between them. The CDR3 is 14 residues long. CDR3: CASSYSGQSYEQYF. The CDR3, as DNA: TGTGCCAGCAGTTACTCCGGACAGTCCTACGAGCAGTACTTC.

The CDR3 DNA reads as TGTGCCAGCAGCGTAGAATCTAGCGGGGACTTCGGTGAGCAGTTCTTC. Amino acids: CASSVESSGDFGEQFF. The chain joins TRBV9 to TRBJ2-1, with 9 nucleotides matching TRBD2. Germline V CDR1 and CDR2: SGDLS, YYNGEE. V gave up 0 bases and J gave up 9 bases; unmatched junction bases: 10. The CDR3 covers 16 residues.

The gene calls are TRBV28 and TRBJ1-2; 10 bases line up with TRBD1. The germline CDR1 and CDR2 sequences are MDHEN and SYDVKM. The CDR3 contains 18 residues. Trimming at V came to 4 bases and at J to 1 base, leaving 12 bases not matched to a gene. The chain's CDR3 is CASSSGTGAFLHNYGYTF. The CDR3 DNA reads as TGTGCCAGCAGTTCCGGGACAGGGGCCTTCCTACATAACTATGGCTACACCTTC.

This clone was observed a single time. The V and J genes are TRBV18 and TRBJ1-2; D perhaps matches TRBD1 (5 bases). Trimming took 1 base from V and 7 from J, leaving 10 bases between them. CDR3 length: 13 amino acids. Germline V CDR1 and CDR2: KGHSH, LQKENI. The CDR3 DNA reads TGTGCCAGCTCACCACGCCAGGGCGGTGGCTACACCTTC. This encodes CASSPRQGGGYTF.

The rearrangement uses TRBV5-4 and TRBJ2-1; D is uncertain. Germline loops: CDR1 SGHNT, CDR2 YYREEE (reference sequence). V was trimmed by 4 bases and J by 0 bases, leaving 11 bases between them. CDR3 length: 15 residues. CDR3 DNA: TGTGCCAGCAGCCTTACAAGAAACTCCTACAATGAGCAGTTCTTC. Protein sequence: CASSLTRNSYNEQFF.

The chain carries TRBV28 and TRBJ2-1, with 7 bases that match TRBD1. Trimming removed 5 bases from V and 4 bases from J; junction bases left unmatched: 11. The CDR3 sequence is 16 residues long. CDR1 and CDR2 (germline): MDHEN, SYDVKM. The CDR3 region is CASSGLPSTGYNEQFF. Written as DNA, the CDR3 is TGTGCCAGCAGTGGACTCCCGTCGACAGGGTACAATGAGCAGTTCTTC.

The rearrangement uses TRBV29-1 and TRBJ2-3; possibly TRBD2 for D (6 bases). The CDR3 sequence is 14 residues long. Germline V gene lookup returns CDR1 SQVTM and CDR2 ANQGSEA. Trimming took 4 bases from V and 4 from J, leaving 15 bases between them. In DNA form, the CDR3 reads TGCAGCGTTGGGTGGCTAGCGAAGGCAGATACGCAGTATTTT. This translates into CSVGWLAKADTQYF.

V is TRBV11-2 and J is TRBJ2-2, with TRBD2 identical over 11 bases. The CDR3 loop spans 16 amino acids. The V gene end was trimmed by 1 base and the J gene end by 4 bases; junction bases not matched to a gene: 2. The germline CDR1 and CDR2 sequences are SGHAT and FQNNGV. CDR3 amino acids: CASSLGLAGGTGELFF. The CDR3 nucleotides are TGTGCCAGCAGCTTAGGTCTAGCGGGAGGCACCGGGGAGCTGTTTTTT.

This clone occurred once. The CDR3 DNA follows: TGTGCCAGCAGCGTAGGCGGCGGTCCATTGGGTGCGGAGACCCAGTACTTC. Translation: CASSVGGGPLGAETQYF. The gene calls are TRBV9 and TRBJ2-5, with D unresolved. This CDR3 spans 17 amino acids. V lost 0 bases and J 5 bases, leaving 20 bases between the germline ends. CDR1 SGDLS and CDR2 YYNGEE come from the germline V gene.

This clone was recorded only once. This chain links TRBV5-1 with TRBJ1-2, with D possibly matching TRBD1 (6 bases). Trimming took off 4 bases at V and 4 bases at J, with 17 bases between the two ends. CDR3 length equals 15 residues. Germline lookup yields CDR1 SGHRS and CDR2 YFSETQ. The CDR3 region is CASSNGTPIAYGYTF. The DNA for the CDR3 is TGCGCCAGCAGCAACGGGACACCCATTGCCTATGGCTACACCTTC.

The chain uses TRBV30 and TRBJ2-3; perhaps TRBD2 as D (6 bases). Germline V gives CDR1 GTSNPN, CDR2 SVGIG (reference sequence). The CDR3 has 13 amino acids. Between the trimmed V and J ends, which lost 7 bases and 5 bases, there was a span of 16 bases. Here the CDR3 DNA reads TGTGCCTCGGACCCTGTGGGGGGAGATACGCAGTATTTT. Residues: CASDPVGGDTQYF. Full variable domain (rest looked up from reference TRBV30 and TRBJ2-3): SQTIHQWPATLVQPVGSPLSLECTVEGTSNPNLYWYRQAAGRGLQLLFYSVGIGQISSEVPQNLSASRPQDRQFILSSKKLLLSDSGFYLCASDPVGGDTQYFGPGTRLTVL.

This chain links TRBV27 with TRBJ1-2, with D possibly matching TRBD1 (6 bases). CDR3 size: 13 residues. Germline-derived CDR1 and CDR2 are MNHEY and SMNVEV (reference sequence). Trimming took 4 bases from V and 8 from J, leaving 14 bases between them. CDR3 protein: CASSSGEGRGYTF. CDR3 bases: TGTGCCAGCAGTTCAGGGGAAGGCAGGGGCTACACCTTC.

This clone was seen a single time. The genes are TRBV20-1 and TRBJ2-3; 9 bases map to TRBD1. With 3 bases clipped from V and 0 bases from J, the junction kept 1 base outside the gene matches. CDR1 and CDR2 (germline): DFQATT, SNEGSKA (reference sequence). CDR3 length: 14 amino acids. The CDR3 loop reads CSASGTGSTDTQYF. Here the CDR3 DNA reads TGCAGTGCTAGTGGGACAGGGAGCACAGATACGCAGTATTTT.

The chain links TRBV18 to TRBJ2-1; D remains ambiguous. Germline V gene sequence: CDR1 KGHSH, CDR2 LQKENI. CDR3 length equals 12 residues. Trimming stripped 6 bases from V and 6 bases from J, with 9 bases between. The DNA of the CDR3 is TGTGCCAGCTCCCTCAACGGCAATGAGCAGTTCTTC. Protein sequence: CASSLNGNEQFF. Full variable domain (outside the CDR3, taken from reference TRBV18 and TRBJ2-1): NAGVMQNPRHLVRRRGQEARLRCSPMKGHSHVYWYRQLPEEGLKFMVYLQKENIIDESGMPKERFSAEFPKEGPSILRIQQVVRGDSAAYFCASSLNGNEQFFGPGTRLTVL.

The CDR3 nucleotides are TGTGCCAGCAGCCGATCGACAGGGGTGTTGAACACTGAAGCTTTCTTT. It codes for CASSRSTGVLNTEAFF. The chain is built from TRBV3-1 (or the pseudogene TRBV3-2) and TRBJ1-1; 8 bases align to TRBD1. Germline CDR1 and CDR2: LGHDT and YNNKEL (reference sequence). With V trimmed by 4 bases and J by 0 bases, 7 bases remained unmatched. The length of the CDR3 is 16 residues.

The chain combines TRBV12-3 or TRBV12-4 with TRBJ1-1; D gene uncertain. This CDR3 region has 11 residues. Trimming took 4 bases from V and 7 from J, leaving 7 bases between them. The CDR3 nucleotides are TGTGCCAGCAGTTCCGGAGGTGAAGCTTTCTTT. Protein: CASSSGGEAFF.

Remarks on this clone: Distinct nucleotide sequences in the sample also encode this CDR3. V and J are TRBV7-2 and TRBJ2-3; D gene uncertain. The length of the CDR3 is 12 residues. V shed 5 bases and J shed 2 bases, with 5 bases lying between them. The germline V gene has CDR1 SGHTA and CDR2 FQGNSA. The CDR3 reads CASSPYTDTQYF. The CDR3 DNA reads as TGTGCCAGCAGCCCCTACACAGATACGCAGTATTTT.